This T cell receptor beta chain was observed in a study of Ad26.COV2.S vaccination and SARS-CoV-2 variants. Treatment indicated: some 19 received Ad26.COV2.S at low or high dose, single or two shots; roughly five received placebo; per-sample allocation not given. Collection of samples fell on day 63 after the first vaccine or placebo injection. This Boston cohort included adults aged 18-55 years. The germline gives CDR1 KGHSH, CDR2 LQKENI. The V and J ends lost 5 bases and 6 bases respectively, with 19 bases between them. CDR3 length: 16 amino acids. Assay used: immunoSEQ multiplex PCR; TCRdb lists only in-frame clones, some missing. The table lists about 320,000 clones, approximately 86% of them singletons.

This rearrangement joins TRBV18 to TRBJ2-2; weak D call: TRBD1 (6 bases). Sequencing was performed on peripheral blood, taken in a trial of Ad26.COV2.S vaccine versus placebo. The receptor was isolated from a person between 18 and 60 years old who received the Ad26.COV2.S COVID-19 vaccine or a placebo. The CDR3 sequence: CASSSSPIQGAGELFF. The CDR3 bases are TGTGCCAGCTCATCCTCGCCAATACAGGGTGCCGGGGAGCTGTTTTTT.